A selection of T cell receptor beta chains follows, all from one sample in a study of T cell repertoires in cytomegalovirus infection. These receptors' antigens are unknown. One entry per CDR3 protein results from TCRdb running MiXCR on the reads. The sample records fewer than 950,000 distinct CDR3 sequences, approximately 32% being singletons. This sample comprised cultured CD8+ T cells from PBMCs, obtained from culture after CMV antigen stimulation. The receptors come from a human donor in good health (CMV status not recorded). Some clones in this sample may be carry-over from other donors' samples. Both conserved end residues are part of each CDR3. The order of the fields is clone size, J gene, V gene, D gene, CDR3 protein, CDR3 DNA. D genes are given only for firm matches. Only part of the rows carry a size: once, few, many, or a class if the clone is expanded.

>NA|TRBJ2-1|TRBV27|NA
CASSYGQDPYSYNEQFF
TGTGCCAGCAGCTATGGACAAGATCCATACTCCTACAATGAGCAGTTCTTC
>NA|TRBJ2-1|TRBV3-1|TRBD2
CASSQDWGGGYNEQFF
TGTGCCAGCAGCCAAGATTGGGGGGGAGGTTACAATGAGCAGTTCTTC
>NA|TRBJ1-6|TRBV20-1|NA
CSAPLRGPDSPLHF
TGCAGTGCCCCACTCCGGGGGCCGGATTCACCCCTCCACTTT
>NA|TRBJ1-1|TRBV13|NA
CASSPSDSPRAFF
TGTGCCAGCAGCCCCTCGGACAGTCCGCGAGCTTTCTTT
>NA|TRBJ1-1|TRBV6-1|TRBD1
CASMTGRGAFF
TGTGCCAGCATGACAGGGCGGGGGGCTTTCTTT
>NA|TRBJ2-7|TRBV4-1|NA
CASSAGPGSGPYEQYF
TGCGCCAGCAGCGCGGGGCCAGGGAGTGGCCCCTACGAGCAGTACTTC
>few|TRBJ2-5|TRBV5-3|NA
CASSLARDLTETQYF
TGTGCCAGCAGCTTGGCCCGGGACCTCACGGAGACCCAGTACTTC
>NA|TRBJ1-4|TRBV4-3|TRBD1
CASSLRQGRNEKLFF
TGCGCCAGCAGCCTCCGACAGGGAAGGAATGAAAAACTGTTTTTT
>NA|TRBJ2-2|TRBV19|NA
CASSIGVFTGELFF
TGTGCCAGTAGTATAGGGGTGTTCACCGGGGAGCTGTTTTTT
>NA|TRBJ2-2|TRBV7-6|NA
CASSSPEGPSTGELFF
TGTGCCAGCAGCTCGCCGGAGGGCCCCAGCACCGGGGAGCTGTTTTTT
>few|TRBJ1-3|TRBV19|TRBD1
CATSTGIGNTIYF
TGTGCCACCTCGACAGGGATCGGAAACACCATATATTTT
>NA|TRBJ2-7|TRBV10-2|TRBD2
CASTGGVGQEQYF
TGCGCCAGCACCGGGGGGGTCGGGCAAGAGCAGTACTTC
>NA|TRBJ2-3|TRBV6-1|NA
CASSDLVGRRTDTQYF
TGTGCCAGCAGTGACTTAGTGGGAAGGCGCACAGATACGCAGTATTTT
>few|TRBJ2-4|TRBV27|NA
CASSAQAKNIQYF
TGTGCCAGCAGTGCCCAAGCCAAAAACATTCAGTACTTC
>few|TRBJ1-3|TRBV12-3/TRBV12-4|NA
CASSPGTLSAGNTIYF
TGTGCCAGCAGTCCCGGGACCCTTAGCGCTGGAAACACCATATATTTT
>few|TRBJ1-1|TRBV4-1|TRBD1
CASSQARTGGNTEAFF
TGCGCCAGCAGCCAAGCCCGGACAGGGGGGAACACTGAAGCTTTCTTT
>NA|TRBJ1-5|TRBV6-1|NA
CASSVRGTSNQPQHF
TGTGCCAGCAGTGTTCGGGGGACGAGCAATCAGCCCCAGCATTTT
>few|TRBJ1-2|TRBV4-1|TRBD1
CASSQLQGANYGYTF
TGCGCCAGCAGCCAACTTCAGGGGGCCAACTATGGCTACACCTTC
>few|TRBJ2-7|TRBV15|NA
CATSRDSPAVTSYEQYF
TGTGCCACCAGCAGAGATTCGCCGGCAGTGACTTCCTACGAGCAGTACTTC
>NA|TRBJ2-7|TRBV4-2|TRBD1
CASSQTGTVISYEQYF
TGTGCCAGCAGCCAGACCGGGACAGTGATCTCCTACGAGCAGTACTTC
>NA|TRBJ2-3|TRBV6-5|NA
CASSYGGLGFADTQYF
TGTGCCAGCAGTTACGGGGGTTTGGGTTTCGCAGATACGCAGTATTTT
>NA|TRBJ2-1|TRBV5-4|TRBD1
CASSLVGTGQGNEQFF
TGTGCCAGCAGCTTGGTGGGGACAGGGCAAGGGAATGAGCAGTTCTTC
>few|TRBJ1-1|TRBV20-1|NA
CSASERSPRAGTEAFF
TGCAGTGCTAGTGAGCGTTCACCCAGGGCGGGCACTGAAGCTTTCTTT
>NA|TRBJ2-7|TRBV20-1|TRBD1
CSARDRTDSYEQYF
TGCAGTGCTAGGGACAGGACCGACTCCTACGAGCAGTACTTC
>NA|TRBJ1-2|TRBV10-3|NA
CAIGGDPEANYGYTF
TGTGCCATCGGGGGAGACCCAGAAGCTAACTATGGCTACACCTTC
>NA|TRBJ2-3|TRBV24-1|TRBD1
CATSDGTAGRGDTQYF
TGTGCCACCAGTGATGGGACAGCTGGCAGAGGAGATACGCAGTATTTT
>NA|TRBJ2-4|TRBV7-4|NA
CASSRSGTIEKNIQYF
TGTGCCAGCAGTCGTTCCGGGACGATCGAGAAAAACATTCAGTACTTC
>few|TRBJ2-7|TRBV29-1|TRBD1
CSVAGTGYEQYF
TGCAGCGTTGCAGGGACAGGGTACGAGCAGTACTTC
>once|TRBJ2-1|TRBV2|TRBD1
CASGQGPGLIYNEQFF
TGTGCCAGCGGACAGGGTCCAGGGCTGATATACAATGAGCAGTTCTTC
>NA|TRBJ1-6|TRBV12-3/TRBV12-4|NA
CASTLRADSPLHF
TGTGCCAGCACTTTACGGGCGGATTCACCCCTCCACTTT
>NA|TRBJ1-1|TRBV4-1|NA
CASSQDGGVSMNTEAFF
TGCGCCAGCAGCCAAGATGGCGGGGTCTCCATGAACACTGAAGCTTTCTTT
>many|TRBJ2-1|TRBV7-2|NA
CASSETGSSYNEQFF
TGTGCCAGCAGCGAGACTGGCAGCTCCTACAATGAGCAGTTCTTC
>NA|TRBJ1-1|TRBV10-3|NA
CAISEQPTEANTEAFF
TGTGCCATCAGTGAGCAGCCCACGGAGGCGAACACTGAAGCTTTCTTT
>NA|TRBJ2-5|TRBV10-3|TRBD2
CAISERLAGGPFETQYF
TGTGCCATCAGTGAGAGACTAGCGGGGGGGCCGTTTGAGACCCAGTACTTC
>NA|TRBJ2-7|TRBV7-6|TRBD2
CASGSGGLGEQYF
TGTGCCAGCGGTAGCGGGGGATTGGGGGAGCAGTACTTC
>few|TRBJ2-4|TRBV9|NA
CASSVGGIAKNIQYF
TGTGCCAGCAGCGTGGGCGGGATCGCCAAAAACATTCAGTACTTC
>many|TRBJ2-7|TRBV7-9|NA
CASSYVQGRGDSSSYEQYF
TGTGCCAGCAGCTATGTACAAGGTCGAGGGGACTCCAGCTCCTACGAGCAGTACTTC
>NA|TRBJ2-5|TRBV12-5|NA
CASGLPDSSLQETQYF
TGTGCTAGTGGTTTGCCAGACAGTTCCCTCCAAGAGACCCAGTACTTC
>NA|TRBJ1-3|TRBV19|NA
CATVDDGGGNTIYF
TGTGCCACCGTCGATGATGGAGGAGGAAACACCATATATTTT
>NA|TRBJ2-2|TRBV9|NA
CASSVDPGTYLTGELFF
TGTGCCAGCAGCGTAGATCCCGGGACTTATCTCACCGGGGAGCTGTTTTTT
>NA|TRBJ2-7|TRBV2|NA
CALSREYEQYF
TGTGCCCTTTCGCGCGAGTACGAGCAGTACTTC
>few|TRBJ2-1|TRBV7-9|TRBD1
CASSLLGQGSNNEQFF
TGTGCCAGCAGCTTGCTGGGACAGGGGAGCAACAATGAGCAGTTCTTC
>many|TRBJ1-3|TRBV7-2|NA
CASSLSGFNTIYF
TGTGCCAGCAGCTTATCGGGCTTCAACACCATATATTTT
>NA|TRBJ2-5|TRBV27|NA
CASSLTWGVQETQYF
TGTGCCAGCAGTCTGACATGGGGGGTCCAAGAGACCCAGTACTTC
>NA|TRBJ2-4|TRBV7-9|TRBD1
CASSLARQGRGKNIQYF
TGTGCCAGCAGCTTAGCCCGACAGGGGCGAGGCAAAAACATTCAGTACTTC
>NA|TRBJ1-4|TRBV14|TRBD1
CASSPGGRGEKLFF
TGTGCCAGCAGCCCAGGGGGCAGGGGCGAAAAACTGTTTTTT
>NA|TRBJ2-3|TRBV4-3|TRBD2
CASSQAAAGGPPDTQYF
TGCGCCAGCAGCCAAGCAGCAGCGGGGGGGCCCCCAGATACGCAGTATTTT
>once|TRBJ1-2|TRBV6-8|TRBD1
CASSFTPGQDYGYTF
TGTGCCAGCAGTTTTACCCCGGGACAGGACTATGGCTACACCTTC
>NA|TRBJ1-2|TRBV12-3/TRBV12-4|NA
CASSFSQGDAYGYTF
TGTGCCAGCAGTTTTTCCCAGGGAGATGCCTATGGCTACACCTTC
>NA|TRBJ2-5|TRBV15|NA
CATSTTRYQETQYF
TGTGCCACCAGCACCACTAGGTACCAAGAGACCCAGTACTTC
>NA|TRBJ2-2|TRBV27|NA
CASSRVYGELFF
TGTGCCAGCAGTCGGGTGTACGGGGAGCTGTTTTTT
>few|TRBJ1-3|TRBV7-9|NA
CASTEDSRPVDIYF
TGTGCCAGCACGGAAGACAGCCGCCCTGTAGACATATATTTT
>NA|TRBJ1-6|TRBV27|NA
CASSYQGVNYNSPLHF
TGTGCCAGCAGTTATCAAGGAGTGAACTATAATTCACCCCTCCACTTT
>NA|TRBJ1-1|TRBV7-9|NA
CASSSNRADFF
TGTGCCAGCAGCTCTAACAGGGCGGATTTCTTT
>few|TRBJ2-3|TRBV9|TRBD2
CASSVDTSGGSPTDTQYF
TGTGCCAGCAGCGTAGATACTAGCGGGGGGTCACCCACAGATACGCAGTATTTT
>NA|TRBJ2-7|TRBV7-6|NA
CASSARGGAYEQYF
TGTGCCAGCAGCGCAAGGGGGGGGGCCTACGAGCAGTACTTC